The rows below give T cell receptor beta chains drawn from one sample of a study of blood T cell repertoires in COVID-19. The assay was immunoSEQ multiplex PCR, and TCRdb's table has in-frame clones only and misses some. The repertoire includes more than 200,000 clones, approximately 83% of them detected once, and around 8.9% sits in the top ten. Input material: peripheral blood. The receptors were sampled from a man older than 75 with acute or convalescent COVID-19. Each CDR3 is given with its conserved first and last residue. Fields, in order: V gene, clone size, D gene, J gene, CDR3 DNA, CDR3 protein. The D gene is left open where the match is weak. The listing skips clone size in some rows; elsewhere it reads once, few, many or a size class.

TRBV13	.	.	TRBJ2-7	TGTGCCAGCAGCACCCGCGGGGGCGGATTCTACGAGCAGTACTTC	CASSTRGGGFYEQYF
TRBV5-4	.	.	TRBJ1-4	TGTGCCAGCAGCCCGCGGGGGGCGGGTAATGAAAAACTGTTTTTT	CASSPRGAGNEKLFF
TRBV5-1	.	TRBD2	TRBJ2-2	TGCGCCAGCAGCTTGACCGGGGGGACCTACGTAACCGGGGAGCTGTTTTTT	CASSLTGGTYVTGELFF
TRBV2	few	TRBD1	TRBJ2-6	TGTGCCAGCAGTGGAGCCAGGGGGCAACCCTACTCTGGGGCCAACGTCCTGACTTTC	CASSGARGQPYSGANVLTF
TRBV2	.	TRBD2	TRBJ2-1	TGTGCCGTACACGGGACTAGCGGGAGCAGCTCCTACAATGAGCAGTTCTTC	CAVHGTSGSSSYNEQFF
TRBV24-1	.	.	TRBJ1-2	TGTGCCACCAGTGAGGGGACAGGCTACACCTTC	CATSEGTGYTF
TRBV5-4	many	TRBD1	TRBJ2-7	TGTGCCAGCAGCCTGGGACAGGCGAGCTACGAGCAGTACTTC	CASSLGQASYEQYF
TRBV5-1	.	TRBD1	TRBJ2-1	TGCGCCAGCAGCTCCGGGACAGGGTCAGTGAATGAGCAGTTCTTC	CASSSGTGSVNEQFF
TRBV27	.	.	TRBJ1-2	TGTGCCAGCAGTTTGGGGCGGGGGGGTAGCTATGGCTACACCTTC	CASSLGRGGSYGYTF
TRBV4-1	.	.	TRBJ2-1	TGCGCCAGCAGCCAAGATCCCCTTTGGGAGATCTACAATGAGCAGTTCTTC	CASSQDPLWEIYNEQFF
TRBV5-1	.	TRBD1	TRBJ2-5	TGCGCCAGCAGCCTGAAGACAGGGGGACAAGAGACCCAGTACTTC	CASSLKTGGQETQYF
TRBV6-6	once	TRBD2	TRBJ2-5	TGTGCCAGCAGTGACTTTGGGGGAGGGCCTGGTGAGACCCAGTACTTC	CASSDFGGGPGETQYF
TRBV10-1	.	.	TRBJ1-4	TGCGCCAGCAGTCCATCAGTTGCAACTAATGAAAAACTGTTTTTT	CASSPSVATNEKLFF
TRBV28	.	TRBD1	TRBJ1-1	TGTGCCAGCAGTTTCCGGACAGGGTCCGGCCTCAAAGCTTTCTTT	CASSFRTGSGLKAFF
TRBV5-4	.	.	TRBJ1-6	TGTGCCGGAATGGGGGCGCCTAATAATAATTCACCCCTCCACTTT	CAGMGAPNNNSPLHF
TRBV5-6	.	.	TRBJ1-2	TGTGCCAGCAGCGAGGTGGCAGGGGCGATCTATGGCTACACCTTC	CASSEVAGAIYGYTF
TRBV6-1	.	TRBD1	TRBJ1-5	TGTGCCAGCAGTGACGGACCGACAGGGTTGGCGGGTCAGCCCCAGCATTTT	CASSDGPTGLAGQPQHF
TRBV12-3/TRBV12-4	.	.	TRBJ2-1	TGTGCCAGCAGTTTCGAGCTAGGGCAGTTCTTC	CASSFELGQFF
TRBV24-1	few	TRBD2	TRBJ2-3	TGTGCCACCAGTGACCCGGGGGTAGCGGGGGACTTTCGTACGCAGTATTTT	CATSDPGVAGDFRTQYF
TRBV9	.	.	TRBJ2-5	TGTGCCAGCAGCGTAGCTCCTAGCGCCCAAGAGACCCAGTACTTC	CASSVAPSAQETQYF
TRBV6-5	.	TRBD1	TRBJ2-7	TGTGCCAGCAGCCAGGGGGTATACGAGCAGTACTTC	CASSQGVYEQYF
TRBV5-1	.	.	TRBJ1-1	TGCGCCAGCAGCTTGGGAGGGAGGACTGAAGCTTTCTTT	CASSLGGRTEAFF